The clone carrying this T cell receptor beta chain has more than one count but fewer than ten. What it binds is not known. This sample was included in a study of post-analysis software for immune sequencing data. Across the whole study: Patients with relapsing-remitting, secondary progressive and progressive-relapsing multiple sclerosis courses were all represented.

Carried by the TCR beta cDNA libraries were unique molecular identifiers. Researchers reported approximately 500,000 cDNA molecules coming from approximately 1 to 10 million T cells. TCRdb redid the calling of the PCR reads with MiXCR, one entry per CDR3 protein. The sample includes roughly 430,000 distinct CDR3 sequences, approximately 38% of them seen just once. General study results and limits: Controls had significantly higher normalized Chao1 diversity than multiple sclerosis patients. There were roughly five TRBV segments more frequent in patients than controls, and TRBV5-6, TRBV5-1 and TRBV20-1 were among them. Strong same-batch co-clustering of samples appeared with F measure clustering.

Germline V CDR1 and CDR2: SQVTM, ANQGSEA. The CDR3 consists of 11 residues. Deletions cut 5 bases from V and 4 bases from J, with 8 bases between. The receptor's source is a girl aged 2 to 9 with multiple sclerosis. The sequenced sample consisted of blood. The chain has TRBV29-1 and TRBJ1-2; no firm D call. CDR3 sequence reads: CSVLSVYGYTF. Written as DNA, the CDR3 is TGCAGCGTTCTGTCGGTCTATGGCTACACCTTC.